The 2 T cell receptor beta chains below were found in one sample sequenced in a study of regulatory T cells in long-lasting Graves disease. Arm-PCR of CDR3 regions with iRepertoire HTBI primers generated TCR beta libraries. Each CDR3 protein gets one entry after TCRdb re-called the multiplex PCR reads with MiXCR. This table holds some 340,000 distinct CDR3 sequences, approximately 25% found once. Time point in this sample: persistent/refractory GD, antithyroid drugs over 5 years with positive TRAb. RNA extracted from PBMCs served as the sequencing template. The sample consisted of peripheral blood mononuclear cells (PBMCs), taken when the disease was refractory, from a patient treated with antithyroid drugs. These receptors originate from a woman aged 40 to 50 with Graves disease.

This clonotype was counted between two and nine times. The rearrangement joins TRBV6-9 to TRBJ2-4; perhaps TRBD1 as D (6 bases). Looked up from germline, CDR1 is MNHGY and CDR2 is SVAAGI. The CDR3 has 17 amino acids. The germline V and J ends were trimmed by 3 bases and 0 bases, with 15 bases remaining between them. CDR3 in amino acids: CASSYSQGSVAKNIQYF. CDR3 DNA sequence: TGTGCCAGCAGTTACTCACAGGGATCGGTAGCCAAAAACATTCAGTACTTC.

This clonotype was counted only a few times. The genes are TRBV28 and TRBJ2-1; possibly TRBD1 for D (6 bases). The germline V gene has CDR1 MDHEN and CDR2 SYDVKM. This CDR3 has 13 amino acids. The germline V and J ends were trimmed by 6 bases and 4 bases, with 10 bases remaining between them. DNA for the CDR3: TGTGCCAGCAGCACGACAGGTTACAATGAGCAGTTCTTC. Its translation is CASSTTGYNEQFF.